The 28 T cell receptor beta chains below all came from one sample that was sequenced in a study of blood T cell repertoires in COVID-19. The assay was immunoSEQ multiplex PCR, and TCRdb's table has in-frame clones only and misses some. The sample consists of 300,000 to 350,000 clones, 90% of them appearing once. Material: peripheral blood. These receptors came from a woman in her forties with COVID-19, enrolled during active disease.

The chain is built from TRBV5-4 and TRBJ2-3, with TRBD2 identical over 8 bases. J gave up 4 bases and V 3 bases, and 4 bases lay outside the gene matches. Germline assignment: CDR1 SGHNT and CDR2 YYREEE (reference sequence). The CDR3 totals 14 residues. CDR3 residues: CASSSPGGPDTQYF. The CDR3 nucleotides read TGTGCCAGCAGCTCCCCGGGGGGGCCAGATACGCAGTATTTT. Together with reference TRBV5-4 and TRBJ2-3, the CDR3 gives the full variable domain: ETGVTQSPTHLIKTRGQQVTLRCSSQSGHNTVSWYQQALGQGPQFIFQYYREEENGRGNFPPRFSGLQFPNYSSELNVNALELDDSALYLCASSSPGGPDTQYFGPGTRLTVL.

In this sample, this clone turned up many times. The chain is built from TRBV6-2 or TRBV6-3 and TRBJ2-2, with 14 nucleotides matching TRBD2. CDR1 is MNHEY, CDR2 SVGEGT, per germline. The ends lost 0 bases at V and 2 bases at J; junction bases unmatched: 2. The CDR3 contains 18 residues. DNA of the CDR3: TGTGCCAGCAGTTACTCGACTAGCGGGGGGGCCAACACCGGGGAGCTGTTTTTT. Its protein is CASSYSTSGGANTGELFF.

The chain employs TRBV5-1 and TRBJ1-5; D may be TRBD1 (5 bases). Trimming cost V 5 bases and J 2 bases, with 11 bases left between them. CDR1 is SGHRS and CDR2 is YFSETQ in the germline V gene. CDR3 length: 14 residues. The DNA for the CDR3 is TGCGCCAGCAGTGCGGGAGGGGGCAATCAGCCCCAGCATTTT. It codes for CASSAGGGNQPQHF.

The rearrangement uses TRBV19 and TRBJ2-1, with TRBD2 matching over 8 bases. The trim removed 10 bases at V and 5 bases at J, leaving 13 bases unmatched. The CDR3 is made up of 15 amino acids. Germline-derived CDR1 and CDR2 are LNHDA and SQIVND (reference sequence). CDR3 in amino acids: CATRRGASRDNEQFF. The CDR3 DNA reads TGTGCCACCCGGCGGGGGGCGTCGCGGGACAATGAGCAGTTCTTC.

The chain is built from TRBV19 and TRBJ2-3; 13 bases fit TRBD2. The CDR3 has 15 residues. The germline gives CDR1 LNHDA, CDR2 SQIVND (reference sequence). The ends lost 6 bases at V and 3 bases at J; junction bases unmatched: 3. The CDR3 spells CASSPGLAGTDTQYF. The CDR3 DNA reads TGTGCCAGTAGCCCGGGACTAGCGGGGACAGATACGCAGTATTTT.

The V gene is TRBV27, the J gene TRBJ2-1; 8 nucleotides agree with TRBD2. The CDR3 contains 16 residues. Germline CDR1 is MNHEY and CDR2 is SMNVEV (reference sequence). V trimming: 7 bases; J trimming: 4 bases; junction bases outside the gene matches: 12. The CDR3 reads CASKTLVAGNYNEQFF. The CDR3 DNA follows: TGTGCCAGCAAGACCTTAGTAGCGGGAAATTACAATGAGCAGTTCTTC.

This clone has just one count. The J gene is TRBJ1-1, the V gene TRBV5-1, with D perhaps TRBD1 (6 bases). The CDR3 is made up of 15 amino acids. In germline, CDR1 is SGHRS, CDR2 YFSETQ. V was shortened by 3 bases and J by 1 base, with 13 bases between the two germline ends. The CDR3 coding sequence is TGCGCCAGCAGCTCGGCCGGGACAAAGAACACTGAAGCTTTCTTT. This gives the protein CASSSAGTKNTEAFF.

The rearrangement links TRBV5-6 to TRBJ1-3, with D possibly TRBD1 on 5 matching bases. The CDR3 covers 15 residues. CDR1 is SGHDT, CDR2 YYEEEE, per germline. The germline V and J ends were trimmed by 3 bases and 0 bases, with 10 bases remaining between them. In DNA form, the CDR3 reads TGTGCCAGCAGCTCTGTAGGGGTCTCTGGAAACACCATATATTTT. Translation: CASSSVGVSGNTIYF.

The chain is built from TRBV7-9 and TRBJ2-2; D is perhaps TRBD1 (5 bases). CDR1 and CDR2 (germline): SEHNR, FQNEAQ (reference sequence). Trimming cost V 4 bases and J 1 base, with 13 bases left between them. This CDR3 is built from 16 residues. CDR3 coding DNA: TGTGCCAGCAGCTCCCAGGGCGGAATGAACACCGGGGAGCTGTTTTTT. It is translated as CASSSQGGMNTGELFF.

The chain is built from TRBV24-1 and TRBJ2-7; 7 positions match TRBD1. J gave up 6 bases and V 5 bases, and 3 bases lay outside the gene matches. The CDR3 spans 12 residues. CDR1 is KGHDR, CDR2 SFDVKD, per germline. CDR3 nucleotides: TGTGCCACCAGTGTCGCAGGGGGCGAGCAGTACTTC. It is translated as CATSVAGGEQYF.

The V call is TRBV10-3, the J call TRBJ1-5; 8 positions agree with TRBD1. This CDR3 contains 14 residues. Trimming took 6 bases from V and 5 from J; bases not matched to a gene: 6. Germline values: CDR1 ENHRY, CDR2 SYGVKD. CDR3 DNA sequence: TGTGCCATCAGCTTGCAGGGGGCCGATCAGCCCCAGCATTTT. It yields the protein CAISLQGADQPQHF.

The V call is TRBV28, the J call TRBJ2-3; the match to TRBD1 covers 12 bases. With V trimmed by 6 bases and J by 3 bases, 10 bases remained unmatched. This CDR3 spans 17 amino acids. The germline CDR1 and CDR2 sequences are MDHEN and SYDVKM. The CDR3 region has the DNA TGTGCCAGCAGCCAACTAGGGGACAGGGGGCAGACAGATACGCAGTATTTT. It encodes CASSQLGDRGQTDTQYF.

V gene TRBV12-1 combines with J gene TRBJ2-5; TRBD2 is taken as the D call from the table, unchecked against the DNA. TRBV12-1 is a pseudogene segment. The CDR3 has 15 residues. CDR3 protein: CASSSSVRGEETQYF. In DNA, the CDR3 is TGTGCCAGCAGCTCCTCGGTGCGGGGGGAAGAGACCCAGTACTTC.

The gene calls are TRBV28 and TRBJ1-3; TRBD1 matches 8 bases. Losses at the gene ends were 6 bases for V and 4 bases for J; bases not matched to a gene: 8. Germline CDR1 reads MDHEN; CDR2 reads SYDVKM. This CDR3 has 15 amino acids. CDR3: CASSSQDRGGNTIYF. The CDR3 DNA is TGTGCCAGCAGCTCCCAAGACAGGGGAGGAAACACCATATATTTT.

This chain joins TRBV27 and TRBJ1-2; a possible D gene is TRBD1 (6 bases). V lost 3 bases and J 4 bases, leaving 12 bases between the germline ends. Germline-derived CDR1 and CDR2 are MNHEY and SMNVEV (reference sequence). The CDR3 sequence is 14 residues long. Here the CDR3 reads CASSLNGQLYGYTF. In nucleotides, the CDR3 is TGTGCCAGCAGTTTGAATGGACAGCTCTATGGCTACACCTTC.

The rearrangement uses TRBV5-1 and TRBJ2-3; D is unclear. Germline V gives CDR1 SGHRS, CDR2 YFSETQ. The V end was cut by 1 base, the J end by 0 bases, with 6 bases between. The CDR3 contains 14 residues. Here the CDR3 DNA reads TGCGCCAGCAGCTTGCCGAGTAGCACAGATACGCAGTATTTT. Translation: CASSLPSSTDTQYF.

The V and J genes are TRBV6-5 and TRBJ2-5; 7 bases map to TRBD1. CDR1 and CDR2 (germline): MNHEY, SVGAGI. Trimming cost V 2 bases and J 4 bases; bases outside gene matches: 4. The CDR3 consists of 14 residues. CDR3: CASSYQGVVETQYF. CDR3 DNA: TGTGCCAGCAGTTACCAGGGGGTGGTAGAGACCCAGTACTTC.

The CDR3 protein is CASSLEWTSRSSSYEQYF. In DNA, the CDR3 is TGCGCCAGCAGCTTGGAGTGGACAAGTCGATCAAGCTCCTACGAGCAGTACTTC. The chain recombines TRBV5-1 with TRBJ2-7, with D perhaps matching TRBD1 (5 bases). CDR1 SGHRS and CDR2 YFSETQ come from the germline V gene. CDR3 length equals 18 residues. Trimming took 0 bases from V and 0 from J, leaving 19 bases between them.

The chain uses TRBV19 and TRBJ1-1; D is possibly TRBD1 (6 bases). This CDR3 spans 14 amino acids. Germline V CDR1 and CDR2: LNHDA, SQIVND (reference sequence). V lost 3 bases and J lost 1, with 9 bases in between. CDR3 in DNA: TGTGCCAGTAGTATTGGGGGGGCGAACACTGAAGCTTTCTTT. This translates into CASSIGGANTEAFF.

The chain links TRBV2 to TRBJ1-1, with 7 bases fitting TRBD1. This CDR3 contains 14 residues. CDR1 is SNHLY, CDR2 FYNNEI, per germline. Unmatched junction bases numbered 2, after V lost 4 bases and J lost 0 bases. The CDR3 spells CASSGQGLNTEAFF. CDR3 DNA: TGTGCCAGCAGTGGACAGGGCCTGAACACTGAAGCTTTCTTT.

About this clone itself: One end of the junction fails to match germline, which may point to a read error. The CDR3 nucleotides are TGTGCTAGCAGCCGGGACAGATCCTACGAGCAGTACTTC. Protein: CASSRDRSYEQYF. This chain connects TRBV7-7 to TRBJ2-7; 7 bases are shared with TRBD1. The CDR3 extends over 13 amino acids. Germline CDR1 reads SSHAT; CDR2 reads FNYEAQ (reference sequence).

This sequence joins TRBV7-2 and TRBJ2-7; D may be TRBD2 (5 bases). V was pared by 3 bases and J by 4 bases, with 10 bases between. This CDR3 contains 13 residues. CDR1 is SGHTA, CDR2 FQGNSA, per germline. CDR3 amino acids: CASSLASRYEQYF. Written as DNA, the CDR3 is TGTGCCAGCAGCTTGGCTAGCAGATACGAGCAGTACTTC.

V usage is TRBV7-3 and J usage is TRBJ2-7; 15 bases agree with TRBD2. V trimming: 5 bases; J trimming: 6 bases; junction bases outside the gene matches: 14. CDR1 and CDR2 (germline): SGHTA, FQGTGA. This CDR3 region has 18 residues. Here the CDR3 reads CASSPRGTSGGFAGEQYF. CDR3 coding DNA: TGTGCCAGCAGCCCACGCGGGACTAGCGGGGGGTTTGCGGGCGAGCAGTACTTC. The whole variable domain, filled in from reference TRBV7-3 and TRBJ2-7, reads GAGVSQTPSNKVTEKGKYVELRCDPISGHTALYWYRQSLGQGPEFLIYFQGTGAADDSGLPNDRFFAVRPEGSVSTLKIQRTERGDSAVYLCASSPRGTSGGFAGEQYFGPGTRLTVT.

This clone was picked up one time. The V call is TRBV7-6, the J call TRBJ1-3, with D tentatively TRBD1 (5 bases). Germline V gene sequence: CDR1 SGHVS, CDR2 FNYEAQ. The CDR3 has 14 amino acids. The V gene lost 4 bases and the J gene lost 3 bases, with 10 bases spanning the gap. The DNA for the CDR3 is TGTGCCAGCAGCTCCCGGGGGGATGGAAACACCATATATTTT. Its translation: CASSSRGDGNTIYF.

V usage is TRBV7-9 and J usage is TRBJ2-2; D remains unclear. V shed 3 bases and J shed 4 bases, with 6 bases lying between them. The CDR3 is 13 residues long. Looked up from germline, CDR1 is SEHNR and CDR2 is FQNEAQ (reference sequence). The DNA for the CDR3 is TGTGCCAGCAGCTTTACTTCCACCGGGGAGCTGTTTTTT. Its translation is CASSFTSTGELFF.

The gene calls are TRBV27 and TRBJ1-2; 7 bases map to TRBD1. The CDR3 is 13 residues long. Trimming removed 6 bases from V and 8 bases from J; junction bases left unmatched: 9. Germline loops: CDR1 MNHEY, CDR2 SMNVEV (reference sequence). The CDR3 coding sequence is TGTGCCAGCAGCTCTATCGACAGGGTCGGCTACACCTTC. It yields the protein CASSSIDRVGYTF.

For the CDR3, the DNA is TGTGCCAGCAGCTCCACCACGGTGGAAAAACTGTTTTTT. Its protein is CASSSTTVEKLFF. The chain recombines TRBV5-4 with TRBJ1-4; no reliable D call. CDR1 and CDR2 (germline): SGHNT, YYREEE (reference sequence). V was pared by 3 bases and J by 8 bases, with 11 bases between. The CDR3 is made up of 13 amino acids.

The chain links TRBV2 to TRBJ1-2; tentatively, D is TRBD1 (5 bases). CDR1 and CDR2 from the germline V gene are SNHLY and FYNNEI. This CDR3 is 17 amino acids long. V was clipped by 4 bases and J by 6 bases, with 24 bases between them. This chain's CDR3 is CASSARKMSGHGDGYTF. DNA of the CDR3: TGTGCCAGCAGTGCCAGAAAAATGTCAGGACATGGGGATGGCTACACCTTC.